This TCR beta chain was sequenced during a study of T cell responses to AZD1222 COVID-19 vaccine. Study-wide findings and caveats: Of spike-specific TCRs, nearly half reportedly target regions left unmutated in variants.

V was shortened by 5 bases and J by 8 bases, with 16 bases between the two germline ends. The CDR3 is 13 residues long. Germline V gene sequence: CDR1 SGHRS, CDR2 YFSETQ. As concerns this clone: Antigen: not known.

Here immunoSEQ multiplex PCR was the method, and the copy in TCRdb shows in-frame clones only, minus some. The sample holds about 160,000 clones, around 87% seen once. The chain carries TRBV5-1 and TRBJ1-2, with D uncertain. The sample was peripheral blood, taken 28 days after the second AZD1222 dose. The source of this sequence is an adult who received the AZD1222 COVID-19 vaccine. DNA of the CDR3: TGCGCCAGCAGACCTGACGTCATTTTGGGCTACACCTTC. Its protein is CASRPDVILGYTF.